This is a list of T cell receptor beta chains from one sample in a study of T cells in localized non-small cell lung cancer. The protocol was immunoSEQ multiplex PCR, while the TCRdb copy is restricted to in-frame clones and leaves out a portion. Here the sample spans some 1,100 clones, 15% to 20% being singletons. The sequenced sample was lung tumor tissue, obtained before any cancer treatment. The receptors originated from a woman aged 35-75 years with stage II lung adenocarcinoma. Both conserved end residues are part of each CDR3. Fields, in order: clone size, V gene, D gene, J gene, CDR3 protein, CDR3 DNA. A D gene is named only where the DNA matches it firmly. Not all rows give a size; the values are once, few, many and, for expanded clones, a class.

medium-sized	TRBV6-8	TRBD2	TRBJ2-2	CASSAGDTGELFF	TGTGCCAGCAGTGCGGGAGACACCGGGGAGCTGTTTTTT
-	TRBV5-1	TRBD2	TRBJ2-3	CASSSGLRYGQGTDTQYF	TGCGCCAGCAGCTCGGGACTACGATACGGACAAGGCACAGATACGCAGTATTTT
-	TRBV19	-	TRBJ1-2	CASSIGTPYGYTF	TGTGCCAGTAGTATCGGGACCCCCTATGGCTACACCTTC
-	TRBV29-1	-	TRBJ2-7	CSVVHGKSSYEQYF	TGCAGCGTTGTACACGGAAAAAGCTCCTACGAGCAGTACTTC
few	TRBV18	-	TRBJ2-2	CASSPDLTGELFF	TGTGCCAGCTCACCAGACTTAACCGGGGAGCTGTTTTTT
few	TRBV11-3	-	TRBJ2-2	CASSLAGRDTGELFF	TGTGCCAGCAGCTTGGCGGGACGAGACACCGGGGAGCTGTTTTTT
-	TRBV5-1	-	TRBJ1-2	CASSLDLGARIDGYTF	TGCGCCAGCAGCTTGGATTTGGGGGCGCGAATTGATGGCTACACCTTC
few	TRBV6-8	TRBD2	TRBJ2-7	CAIRSGSNEYEQYF	TGTGCCATCAGGAGCGGGAGTAACGAATACGAGCAGTACTTC
few	TRBV11-3	TRBD1	TRBJ2-1	CASSSRGPSYNEQFF	TGTGCCAGCAGCTCCAGGGGGCCCTCCTACAATGAGCAGTTCTTC
few	TRBV6-8	TRBD1	TRBJ1-2	CASQSGQSYGYTF	TGTGCCAGCCAATCGGGACAGTCCTATGGCTACACCTTC
-	TRBV6-8	-	TRBJ1-1	CASSEGVLGGFTEAFF	TGTGCCAGCAGTGAGGGGGTCCTTGGAGGATTCACTGAAGCTTTCTTT
-	TRBV29-1	-	TRBJ2-1	CSVGGVYNEQFF	TGCAGCGTTGGCGGGGTATACAATGAGCAGTTCTTC
-	TRBV6-7	TRBD1	TRBJ2-7	CASGDSYEQYF	TGTGCCAGCGGGGACAGCTACGAGCAGTACTTC
-	TRBV30	-	TRBJ2-3	CAFSGVGSDTQYF	TGTGCCTTTTCCGGGGTCGGTTCAGATACGCAGTATTTT
few	TRBV28	TRBD2	TRBJ2-1	CASRSVGEREKNEQFF	TGTGCCAGCCGTAGTGTGGGGGAGCGGGAGAAGAATGAGCAGTTCTTC
few	TRBV6-8	TRBD2	TRBJ2-7	CASSSRAGVHEQYF	TGTGCCAGCAGTTCCCGGGCGGGAGTCCATGAGCAGTACTTC
few	TRBV19	TRBD1	TRBJ1-5	CASSSQDRWGQPQHF	TGTGCCAGTAGTTCTCAGGACAGGTGGGGTCAGCCCCAGCATTTT
-	TRBV5-1	-	TRBJ1-4	CASSLAATNEKLFF	TGCGCCAGCAGCTTGGCAGCAACTAATGAAAAACTGTTTTTT
-	TRBV11-3	-	TRBJ1-4	CASSSSPRGNVEKLFF	TGTGCCAGCAGCTCATCACCCAGGGGTAATGTGGAAAAACTGTTTTTT
few	TRBV19	TRBD2	TRBJ2-1	CASGPLAGAYNEQFF	TGTGCCAGTGGGCCCCTAGCGGGAGCCTACAATGAGCAGTTCTTC
few	TRBV11-3	-	TRBJ1-3	CASSLGPSGSGNTIYF	TGTGCCAGCAGCTTAGGGCCCAGCGGCTCTGGAAACACCATATATTTT
medium-sized	TRBV11-3	-	TRBJ2-6	CASSFRAGGSGANVLTF	TGTGCCAGCAGCTTTCGGGCCGGCGGCTCTGGGGCCAACGTCCTGACTTTC
-	TRBV6-8	TRBD1	TRBJ2-7	CASRLPGQGLSYF	TGTGCCAGCAGATTACCGGGACAGGGACTGTCGTACTTC
-	TRBV6-8	-	TRBJ2-5	CASSLLEGTETQYF	TGTGCCAGCAGTTTACTAGAGGGTACAGAGACCCAGTACTTC
few	TRBV6-8	TRBD2	TRBJ2-7	CASSYPLAGDRYEQYF	TGTGCCAGCAGTTACCCGCTAGCGGGAGACAGATACGAGCAGTACTTC
large	TRBV28	TRBD2	TRBJ2-1	CASSSSRLAVSSYNEQFF	TGTGCCAGCAGTTCAAGTCGACTAGCGGTAAGCTCCTACAATGAGCAGTTCTTC
-	TRBV18	-	TRBJ2-7	CASSPLQSGPTYEQYF	TGTGCCAGCTCACCATTGCAGTCAGGACCTACCTACGAGCAGTACTTC
-	TRBV19	-	TRBJ1-1	CASSSPEAGATTEAFF	TGTGCCAGTAGTTCCCCCGAGGCGGGGGCCACGACTGAAGCTTTCTTT
-	TRBV29-1	TRBD1	TRBJ1-2	CSHRQGRYGYTF	TGCAGCCATCGACAGGGGAGGTATGGCTACACCTTC
-	TRBV19	-	TRBJ2-7	CASSINHGEYEQYF	TGTGCCAGTAGTATCAACCACGGAGAATACGAGCAGTACTTC
medium-sized	TRBV11-3	-	TRBJ1-1	CASSLWAGNTEAFF	TGTGCCAGCAGCTTATGGGCGGGGAACACTGAAGCTTTCTTT
-	TRBV6-8	-	TRBJ2-1	CASSSDFRGNYNEQFF	TGTGCCAGCAGTTCAGATTTCAGGGGAAACTACAATGAGCAGTTCTTC